Listed below are T cell receptor beta chains from one sample, sequenced in a study of shared clonotypes between healthy human individuals. The protocol was immunoSEQ multiplex PCR, while the TCRdb copy is restricted to in-frame clones and leaves out a portion. Here the sample spans some 1,600,000 clones, 95% to 99% being singletons. The source material was naive CD4+ T cells sorted from blood. These receptors all come from a man aged 30 to 45 in good health. Each CDR3 is given with its conserved first and last residue. A D gene is named only where the DNA matches it firmly. Size values are once, few and many counts, or a class for expanded clones, and some rows have none.

v_call: TRBV10-2; j_call: TRBJ2-4; clone_size: .; d_call: .; cdr3_nt: TGCGCCAGGTGGACAAAAAACATTCAGTACTTC; cdr3_aa: CARWTKNIQYF
v_call: TRBV5-4; j_call: TRBJ1-3; clone_size: .; d_call: .; cdr3_nt: TGTGCCAGCAGACCTGGGTGGGAAGTCGACACCATATATTTT; cdr3_aa: CASRPGWEVDTIYF
v_call: TRBV6-1; j_call: TRBJ2-5; clone_size: .; d_call: .; cdr3_nt: TGTGCCAGCACCCAGGGAGGAGAGACCCAGTACTTC; cdr3_aa: CASTQGGETQYF
v_call: TRBV4-1; j_call: TRBJ2-3; clone_size: once; d_call: TRBD2; cdr3_nt: TGCGCCAGCAGACTAGCGGAAAACACAGATACGCAGTATTTT; cdr3_aa: CASRLAENTDTQYF
v_call: TRBV27; j_call: TRBJ2-7; clone_size: .; d_call: .; cdr3_nt: TGTGCCAGCAGGCCAGGGATTTATACCTACGAGCAGTACTTC; cdr3_aa: CASRPGIYTYEQYF
v_call: TRBV28; j_call: TRBJ2-7; clone_size: .; d_call: .; cdr3_nt: TGTGCCAGCAGTTCCCCGACAGGTCTCGAGCAGTACTTC; cdr3_aa: CASSSPTGLEQYF
v_call: TRBV5-4; j_call: TRBJ2-5; clone_size: .; d_call: TRBD1; cdr3_nt: TGTGCCAGCAGCTTACAGGGGGCGCGGGAGACCCAGTACTTC; cdr3_aa: CASSLQGARETQYF
v_call: TRBV7-8; j_call: TRBJ2-1; clone_size: once; d_call: .; cdr3_nt: TGTGCCAGCAACTTTGGGCCCGAACAGAAGAATGAGCAGTTCTTC; cdr3_aa: CASNFGPEQKNEQFF
v_call: TRBV6-1; j_call: TRBJ2-1; clone_size: .; d_call: TRBD2; cdr3_nt: TGTGCCAGCAGATCTAGCGGGAGTCCCAATGAGCAGTTCTTC; cdr3_aa: CASRSSGSPNEQFF
v_call: TRBV28; j_call: TRBJ2-7; clone_size: .; d_call: TRBD2; cdr3_nt: TGTGCCAGCAGGGGCGGGGGGTCCTACGAGCAGTACTTC; cdr3_aa: CASRGGGSYEQYF
v_call: TRBV19; j_call: TRBJ2-2; clone_size: .; d_call: .; cdr3_nt: TGTGCCAGTAGTAGCCCTGGGGAGGTGGCCGGGGAGCTGTTTTTT; cdr3_aa: CASSSPGEVAGELFF
v_call: TRBV25-1; j_call: TRBJ2-1; clone_size: .; d_call: TRBD2; cdr3_nt: TGTGCCAGCGGACTAGCGGGAGCCTACAATGAGCAGTTCTTC; cdr3_aa: CASGLAGAYNEQFF
v_call: TRBV10-1; j_call: TRBJ2-7; clone_size: .; d_call: TRBD1; cdr3_nt: TGCGCCAGCAGTGGTAACAGGGGACCCTTCTCCTACGAGCAGTACTTC; cdr3_aa: CASSGNRGPFSYEQYF
v_call: TRBV5-6; j_call: TRBJ2-1; clone_size: .; d_call: .; cdr3_nt: TGTGCCAGCAGCTTCCTAATGAGCTCCTACAATGAGCAGTTCTTC; cdr3_aa: CASSFLMSSYNEQFF
v_call: TRBV14; j_call: TRBJ1-2; clone_size: .; d_call: .; cdr3_nt: TGTGCCAGCAGCCAATACCCGGCGGGATATGGCTACACCTTC; cdr3_aa: CASSQYPAGYGYTF
v_call: TRBV2; j_call: TRBJ1-1; clone_size: .; d_call: .; cdr3_nt: TGTGCCAGCAGTTTCACAGCGCCCCCCATGAACACTGAAGCTTTCTTT; cdr3_aa: CASSFTAPPMNTEAFF
v_call: TRBV29-1; j_call: TRBJ2-3; clone_size: .; d_call: TRBD2; cdr3_nt: TGCAGCGTTGAGCCAGGGACTACCACAGATACGCAGTATTTT; cdr3_aa: CSVEPGTTTDTQYF
v_call: TRBV10-3; j_call: TRBJ2-7; clone_size: .; d_call: TRBD1; cdr3_nt: TGTGCCATCAGTGAGGGGACAGGGGGTAACGAGCAGTACTTC; cdr3_aa: CAISEGTGGNEQYF
v_call: TRBV6-1; j_call: TRBJ2-7; clone_size: .; d_call: TRBD2; cdr3_nt: TGTGCCAGCAGTGATCCGAGTGGGACTAGCGGGAGGCTTTCCTACGAGCAGTACTTC; cdr3_aa: CASSDPSGTSGRLSYEQYF
v_call: TRBV5-1; j_call: TRBJ1-1; clone_size: .; d_call: .; cdr3_nt: TGCGCCAGCAGCCCAGACAGCCGGACAATGAATGCTTTCTTT; cdr3_aa: CASSPDSRTMNAFF
v_call: TRBV6-6; j_call: TRBJ2-5; clone_size: .; d_call: TRBD2; cdr3_nt: TGTGCCAGCAGTTACACCCTAGCGGGAGGCGAGACCCAGTACTTC; cdr3_aa: CASSYTLAGGETQYF
v_call: TRBV19; j_call: TRBJ1-2; clone_size: .; d_call: .; cdr3_nt: TGTGCCAGTAGTCGTACAGGGTTAAGATATGGCTACACCTTC; cdr3_aa: CASSRTGLRYGYTF
v_call: TRBV5-1; j_call: TRBJ2-1; clone_size: .; d_call: TRBD1; cdr3_nt: TGCGCCAGCAGCATTCAGACAGGGGGAAATGAGCAGTTCTTC; cdr3_aa: CASSIQTGGNEQFF
v_call: TRBV5-1; j_call: TRBJ2-5; clone_size: .; d_call: .; cdr3_nt: TGCGCCAGCAGCTTGTCGGGCCAGGGAGCGACCCAGTACTTC; cdr3_aa: CASSLSGQGATQYF
v_call: TRBV7-9; j_call: TRBJ2-3; clone_size: .; d_call: TRBD1; cdr3_nt: TGTGCCAGCAGCACGGACAGGGGGCGCACAGATACGCAGTATTTT; cdr3_aa: CASSTDRGRTDTQYF
v_call: TRBV5-1; j_call: TRBJ2-3; clone_size: .; d_call: .; cdr3_nt: TGCGCCAGCAGCTTGGGACTCCTCACAGATACGCAGTATTTT; cdr3_aa: CASSLGLLTDTQYF
v_call: TRBV5-1; j_call: TRBJ1-1; clone_size: .; d_call: .; cdr3_nt: TGCGCCAGCAGCTTAGGGAAGATGAACACTGAAGCTTTCTTT; cdr3_aa: CASSLGKMNTEAFF